The 9 T cell receptor beta chains in this list originate from one sample, sequenced in a study of cytomegalovirus exposure and HLA in healthy donors. Assay used: immunoSEQ multiplex PCR; TCRdb lists only in-frame clones, some missing. The sample lists around 150,000 clones, roughly 90% occurring once. Input material: PBMCs. Receptors originate from a man aged 18 to 30 in good health and CMV-seropositive.

V is TRBV29-1 and J is TRBJ1-2; D unclear. The CDR3 is made up of 11 amino acids. The germline V and J ends were trimmed by 5 bases and 4 bases, with 8 bases remaining between them. Germline CDR1 SQVTM, CDR2 ANQGSEA. CDR3 protein: CSVIGGYGYTF. DNA for the CDR3: TGCAGCGTTATTGGAGGCTATGGCTACACCTTC.

As for this clone: One junction end does not reproduce the germline sequence, and a read error may be involved. This chain connects TRBV7-7 to TRBJ2-3; TRBD1 or TRBD2 may be the D gene (5 bases each). The V gene's germline CDR1 is SSHAT and CDR2 FNYEAQ (reference sequence). The length of the CDR3 is 16 residues. CDR3 sequence reads: CASSLGVSEITDTQYF. The CDR3 DNA follows: TGTGCTAGCAGCTTAGGGGTTAGCGAGATCACAGATACGCAGTATTTT.

V is TRBV6-1 and J is TRBJ1-1; perhaps TRBD1 as D (5 bases). Germline V gene sequence: CDR1 MNHNS, CDR2 SASEGT. Deletions cut 5 bases from V and 1 base from J, with 14 bases between. This CDR3 is built from 15 residues. The DNA of the CDR3 is TGTGCCAGCAGTCTTCAATTTGGGGCGAACACTGAAGCTTTCTTT. It specifies CASSLQFGANTEAFF.

The chain links TRBV6-5 to TRBJ2-3, with 9 bases matching TRBD2. The CDR3 is 16 residues long. The ends lost 4 bases at V and 1 base at J; junction bases unmatched: 6. The germline V gene has CDR1 MNHEY and CDR2 SVGAGI. Here the CDR3 reads CASSFSRLAGTDTQYF. The CDR3 DNA follows: TGTGCCAGCAGTTTCTCCCGACTAGCGGGCACAGATACGCAGTATTTT.

V is TRBV9 and J is TRBJ2-7, with TRBD2 as a possible D gene (5 bases). The germline CDR1 and CDR2 sequences are SGDLS and YYNGEE. The CDR3 totals 16 residues. Trimming stripped 3 bases from V and 4 bases from J, with 20 bases between. The DNA for the CDR3 is TGTGCCAGCAGCGCTCACCCCCGGGGATTAGTTTACGAGCAGTACTTC. It codes for CASSAHPRGLVYEQYF.

CDR3 bases: TGTGCCAGCTCATTCACCGAGACGGGGGCTGGGGCCAACGTCCTGACTTTC. It yields the protein CASSFTETGAGANVLTF. This chain links TRBV18 with TRBJ2-6; tentatively, D is TRBD2 (6 bases). This CDR3 region has 17 residues. Looked up from germline, CDR1 is KGHSH and CDR2 is LQKENI. Trimming left V 5 bases short and J 2 bases short, with 16 bases between.

The rearrangement links TRBV5-1 to TRBJ1-4; TRBD1 might be the D (5 bases). The germline gives CDR1 SGHRS, CDR2 YFSETQ. With 1 base removed from V and 2 bases from J, the gap between germline ends came to 6 bases. The CDR3 consists of 14 residues. In DNA form, the CDR3 reads TGCGCCAGCAGCTTGCCAGGGACTAATGAAAAACTGTTTTTT. The encoded protein is CASSLPGTNEKLFF.

This clone was seen a single time. The chain has TRBV6-5 and TRBJ2-7, with a tentative D call TRBD2 (5 bases). Germline V gene data show CDR1 as MNHEY and CDR2 as SVGAGI. V was trimmed by 5 bases and J by 2 bases, leaving 13 bases between them. This CDR3 comprises 14 residues. CDR3 loop: CASSGLAAAYEQYF. The CDR3 DNA follows: TGTGCCAGCAGTGGTCTAGCAGCCGCCTACGAGCAGTACTTC.

The V and J genes are TRBV6-1 and TRBJ2-7, with TRBD1 identical over 9 bases. Germline V lookup: CDR1 MNHNS, CDR2 SASEGT. This CDR3 contains 15 residues. With 8 bases clipped from V and 3 bases from J, the junction kept 11 bases outside the gene matches. The CDR3 nucleotides are TGTGCCAGCTGCGTGGGACAGGGTTCCGTCTACGAGCAGTACTTC. It translates to CASCVGQGSVYEQYF.